This passage covers 28 T cell receptor beta chains from one sample sequenced in a study of vaccination effects on CD4 cells after COVID-19. Clones were sequenced by immunoSEQ multiplex PCR, and TCRdb holds only the in-frame ones, with some missing. The table includes 30,000 to 40,000 clones, roughly 70% detected once. ViraFEST assay sequencing came after antigen-specific CD4+ T cells were expanded with viral peptide pools. The culture ran for approximately 10 days, and then CD4+ T cells were isolated. Having tested negative for nucleocapsid antibodies, the vaccine recipients showed no prior SARS-CoV-2 infection. No antigen is known for these receptors. This sample comprised CD4+ T cells from PBMCs cultured with SARS-CoV-2 spike peptides, obtained before COVID-19 vaccination. These receptors were obtained from a human donor who received a COVID-19 vaccine.

The V and J genes are TRBV5-1 and TRBJ2-3; D is uncertain. The length of the CDR3 is 13 residues. Per the germline V gene, CDR1 is SGHRS and CDR2 is YFSETQ. V lost 0 bases to trimming and J lost 6 bases, with 8 bases between them. CDR3: CASSLDGSDTQYF. In nucleotides, the CDR3 is TGCGCCAGCAGCTTGGACGGTTCCGATACGCAGTATTTT. Full variable domain (missing parts from reference TRBV5-1 and TRBJ2-3): KAGVTQTPRYLIKTRGQQVTLSCSPISGHRSVSWYQQTPGQGLQFLFEYFSETQRNKGNFPGRFSGRQFSNSRSEMNVSTLELGDSALYLCASSLDGSDTQYFGPGTRLTVL.

This clone was observed once. The chain joins TRBV6-5 to TRBJ2-7; D is possibly TRBD1 or TRBD2 (5 bases each). V was clipped by 4 bases and J by 5 bases, with 12 bases between them. Germline loops: CDR1 MNHEY, CDR2 SVGAGI. The CDR3 is 13 residues long. In nucleotides, the CDR3 is TGTGCCAGCAGTTCCCGCCCGGGACACGAGCAGTACTTC. Amino acid sequence: CASSSRPGHEQYF.

The chain couples TRBV27 to TRBJ2-5; D remains unclear. Germline CDR1 MNHEY, CDR2 SMNVEV (reference sequence). V lost 8 bases, J lost 7 bases, and 17 bases lay in between. The CDR3 covers 13 residues. The DNA for the CDR3 is TGTGCCAGCGCGCCCTTAGGTTCGGTGACCCAGTACTTC. Translating it yields CASAPLGSVTQYF.

The chain carries TRBV3-1 (or the pseudogene TRBV3-2) and TRBJ2-1; 8 nucleotides line up with TRBD2. Germline CDR1 and CDR2: LGHDT and YNNKEL (reference sequence). This CDR3 is 18 amino acids long. V dropped 4 bases and J dropped 2; count of bases not matched to a gene: 13. CDR3 nucleotides: TGTGCCAGCAGCCTCCAGCGGATCTCCGGGAGGGCCTACAATGAGCAGTTCTTC. It is translated as CASSLQRISGRAYNEQFF.

The chain combines TRBV11-3 with TRBJ2-5; D gene ambiguous. Trimming took 8 bases from V and 5 from J, leaving 21 bases between them. The CDR3 sequence is 15 residues long. CDR1 and CDR2 from the germline V gene are SGHNT and YENEEA. The CDR3, as DNA: TGTGCCAGCTCCTCCTCAGGTAGCCCGCGGGAGACCCAGTACTTC. Translation gives CASSSSGSPRETQYF. The full variable domain, with the rest looked up from reference TRBV11-3 and TRBJ2-5, is EAGVVQSPRYKIIEKKQPVAFWCNPISGHNTLYWYLQNLGQGPELLIRYENEEAVDDSQLPKDRFSAERLKGVDSTLKIQPAELGDSAVYLCASSSSGSPRETQYFGPGTRLLVL.

This chain uses TRBV5-1 with TRBJ2-6; a weak D match, TRBD2 (5 bases). Germline V gene sequence: CDR1 SGHRS, CDR2 YFSETQ. The CDR3 has 15 amino acids. The V end was cut by 4 bases, the J end by 1 base, with 9 bases between. The CDR3 region is CASSPPGSGANVLTF. DNA for the CDR3: TGCGCCAGCAGCCCGCCGGGGTCTGGGGCCAACGTCCTGACTTTC.

The chain employs TRBV28 and TRBJ2-6, with unresolved D. The germline V and J ends were trimmed by 5 bases and 2 bases, with 10 bases remaining between them. CDR1 and CDR2 from the germline V gene are MDHEN and SYDVKM. The CDR3 extends over 15 amino acids. The CDR3 DNA reads as TGTGCCAGCAGTGTTACAGCTCCTGGGGCCAACGTCCTGACTTTC. Protein product: CASSVTAPGANVLTF.

This chain joins TRBV5-1 and TRBJ1-1; maybe TRBD1 (5 bases). The CDR3 loop spans 18 amino acids. V was shortened by 2 bases and J by 2 bases, with 22 bases between the two germline ends. Germline V CDR1 and CDR2: SGHRS, YFSETQ. The CDR3 reads CASSFKDSHRPVNTEAFF. The CDR3 bases are TGCGCCAGCAGCTTTAAAGACAGCCATAGGCCCGTTAACACTGAAGCTTTCTTT.

This chain connects TRBV28 to TRBJ2-3; weak D call: TRBD2 (7 bases). V was pared by 11 bases and J by 2 bases, with 23 bases between. Germline CDR1 is MDHEN and CDR2 is SYDVKM. This CDR3 has 16 amino acids. Here the CDR3 reads CAGGKRGGDITDTQYF. CDR3 coding DNA: TGTGCCGGGGGGAAGCGGGGAGGGGACATCACAGATACGCAGTATTTT.

The J gene is TRBJ2-7, the V gene TRBV2; 11 bases are shared with TRBD2. This CDR3 region has 15 residues. With V trimmed by 6 bases and J by 3 bases, 7 bases remained unmatched. CDR1 and CDR2 (germline): SNHLY, FYNNEI. CDR3 sequence (DNA): TGTGCCAGCAGAGCTAGCGGGAGGTTCAACTACGAGCAGTACTTC. Encoded protein: CASRASGRFNYEQYF.

This clone has only one observation. This chain links TRBV12-2 with TRBJ1-5. TRBV12-2 is a pseudogene locus. The CDR3 runs to 16 residues. This CDR3 reads CASRLAGSLGNQPQHF. DNA of the CDR3: TGTGCAAGTCGCTTAGCGGGTTCTCTGGGGAATCAGCCCCAGCATTTT.

The rearrangement joins TRBV5-1 to TRBJ2-3; 8 nucleotides line up with TRBD1. CDR1 is SGHRS, CDR2 YFSETQ, per germline. The length of the CDR3 is 16 residues. V shed 2 bases and J 4 bases; nucleotides not matched to a gene: 9. This chain's CDR3 is CASSFATGVFADTQYF. Written as DNA, the CDR3 is TGCGCCAGCAGCTTCGCGACAGGGGTTTTCGCAGATACGCAGTATTTT.

The chain combines TRBV2 with TRBJ1-5; possible D gene TRBD1, 5 bases. Germline loops: CDR1 SNHLY, CDR2 FYNNEI. The V end lost 7 bases, the J end lost 9 bases, and 16 bases lay between the germline ends. This CDR3 has 13 amino acids. Here the CDR3 reads CASILGPRMPQHF. The CDR3 nucleotides read TGTGCCAGCATACTGGGGCCCCGGATGCCCCAGCATTTT.

This clone was counted a few times. The gene calls are TRBV11-2 and TRBJ1-2, with D possibly being TRBD1 (5 bases). Germline V gene sequence: CDR1 SGHAT, CDR2 FQNNGV. V lost 4 bases and J lost 2, with 26 bases in between. This CDR3 region has 19 residues. CDR3: CASSYPHTGRGRRNYGYTF. The CDR3 region has the DNA TGTGCCAGCAGCTACCCACACACGGGGAGGGGCCGAAGGAACTATGGCTACACCTTC.

This sequence joins TRBV10-3 and TRBJ2-3; 10 nucleotides agree with TRBD2. Per germline, CDR1 ENHRY and CDR2 SYGVKD. The CDR3 runs to 11 residues. V was clipped by 10 bases and J by 15 bases; unmatched bases: 10. The CDR3 DNA follows: TGTGCCACCCAAAGCGGGGGGGTGTGCTATTTT. It codes for CATQSGGVCYF.

The chain recombines TRBV19 with TRBJ1-1; D is uncertain. The length of the CDR3 is 14 residues. Trimming pared 4 bases from V and 0 bases from J, leaving 9 bases between. Germline CDR1 LNHDA, CDR2 SQIVND (reference sequence). The CDR3 coding sequence is TGTGCCAGTAGTAGTCAGCTAATGAACACTGAAGCTTTCTTT. Residues: CASSSQLMNTEAFF.

This clone was detected a few times. The chain joins TRBV19 to TRBJ1-2, with 7 bases identical to TRBD1. V shed 3 bases, J shed 8 bases, and the junction held 12 bases outside the gene matches. The germline CDR1 and CDR2 sequences are LNHDA and SQIVND (reference sequence). The CDR3 totals 15 residues. CDR3: CASSIGDRVAGGYTF. The DNA of the CDR3 is TGTGCCAGTAGTATCGGTGACAGGGTGGCAGGGGGCTACACCTTC.

V and J are TRBV7-9 and TRBJ1-2; possible D gene TRBD1, 6 bases. The CDR3 contains 12 residues. V dropped 5 bases and J dropped 4 bases, with 8 bases sitting between them. From germline, CDR1 is SEHNR and CDR2 FQNEAQ (reference sequence). CDR3 in amino acids: CASSRDIYGYTF. CDR3 DNA: TGTGCCAGCAGCCGGGACATCTATGGCTACACCTTC.

A single count supports this clone. V is TRBV2 and J is TRBJ2-7; 9 nucleotides match TRBD1. This CDR3 is built from 13 residues. With 9 bases clipped from V and 7 bases from J, the junction kept 10 bases outside the gene matches. Germline CDR1 and CDR2: SNHLY and FYNNEI. Here the CDR3 reads CASSRDREGEQYF. The DNA for the CDR3 is TGTGCCAGTTCCCGGGACAGGGAGGGTGAGCAGTACTTC.

V usage is TRBV9 and J usage is TRBJ2-2, with D maybe TRBD2 (6 bases). Per germline, CDR1 SGDLS and CDR2 YYNGEE. Trimming stripped 3 bases from V and 2 bases from J, with 17 bases between. The CDR3 consists of 17 residues. The CDR3 spells CASSAVNGTLNTGELFF. The CDR3 region has the DNA TGTGCCAGCAGCGCAGTAAACGGGACTCTAAACACCGGGGAGCTGTTTTTT.

V is TRBV29-1 and J is TRBJ2-3, with TRBD2 as a possible D gene (5 bases). In germline, CDR1 is SQVTM, CDR2 ANQGSEA. The CDR3 is 17 amino acids. V lost 1 base to trimming and J lost 1 base, with 18 bases between them. The CDR3 region has the DNA TGCAGCGTTGAAGGCGCCTCGGCGGGTGGTGGCACAGATACGCAGTATTTT. Its translation: CSVEGASAGGGTDTQYF.

V is TRBV19 and J is TRBJ2-1; 8 bases are shared with TRBD1. CDR3 length: 14 residues. Losses at the gene ends were 7 bases for V and 10 bases for J; bases not matched to a gene: 12. Germline CDR1 LNHDA, CDR2 SQIVND (reference sequence). This chain's CDR3 is CASKAQGAYSEQFF. For the CDR3, the DNA is TGTGCCAGTAAGGCCCAGGGGGCTTACAGCGAGCAGTTCTTC.

This clone was counted a few times. The genes are TRBV5-1 and TRBJ1-1; 12 nucleotides line up with TRBD1. CDR3 length: 13 residues. Germline V gene lookup returns CDR1 SGHRS and CDR2 YFSETQ. The V and J ends lost 4 bases and 11 bases, in that order; junction bases with no gene match: 6. The chain's CDR3 is CASSGGTGGEAFF. CDR3 nucleotide sequence: TGCGCCAGCAGCGGCGGGACAGGGGGCGAGGCTTTCTTT. The full variable domain, in which reference TRBV5-1 and TRBJ1-1 provide the parts outside the CDR3, is KAGVTQTPRYLIKTRGQQVTLSCSPISGHRSVSWYQQTPGQGLQFLFEYFSETQRNKGNFPGRFSGRQFSNSRSEMNVSTLELGDSALYLCASSGGTGGEAFFGQGTRLTVV.

This clone was seen only once. This sequence joins TRBV6-6 and TRBJ2-1; 7 bases map to TRBD1. J was trimmed by 0 bases and V by 6 bases; bases with no gene match: 5. The CDR3 sequence is 15 residues long. From germline, CDR1 is MNHNY and CDR2 SVGAGI (reference sequence). The CDR3 sequence: CASSLQGSSYNEQFF. DNA for the CDR3: TGTGCCAGCAGCCTACAGGGGAGCTCCTACAATGAGCAGTTCTTC.

This clone was recorded a few times. The rearrangement joins TRBV6-5 to TRBJ1-6, with 10 bases aligning to TRBD1. CDR1 is MNHEY, CDR2 SVGAGI, per germline. The CDR3 length is 15 residues. V dropped 5 bases and J dropped 10; count of bases not matched to a gene: 8. The CDR3 coding sequence is TGTGCCAGCAGTCCGGGACAGGGGTTCGGATCACCCCTCCACTTT. Translation gives CASSPGQGFGSPLHF.

CDR3: CASSSNALNNEQFF. CDR3 sequence (DNA): TGCGCCAGCAGCTCGAATGCCCTTAACAATGAGCAGTTCTTC. The chain joins TRBV5-1 to TRBJ2-1; D is unclear. Per germline, CDR1 SGHRS and CDR2 YFSETQ. Trimming removed 3 bases at V and 5 bases at J, with 12 bases between. CDR3 length equals 14 residues.

The CDR3, as DNA: TGCGCCAGCAGCTTGGCCGGACTGCAAGGAAACACCATATATTTT. Translating it yields CASSLAGLQGNTIYF. The rearrangement links TRBV5-1 to TRBJ1-3, with D uncertain. V was shortened by 0 bases and J by 4 bases, with 11 bases between the two germline ends. The CDR3 has 15 amino acids. The germline CDR1 and CDR2 sequences are SGHRS and YFSETQ.

The CDR3 DNA sequence: TGTGCCAGCAGCTTAGATGCGAAGAACACCGGGGAGCTGTTTTTT. It yields the protein CASSLDAKNTGELFF. The chain couples TRBV7-3 to TRBJ2-2; no firm D call. Trimming took 2 bases from V and 1 from J, leaving 8 bases between them. The CDR3 is 15 amino acids. The germline V gene has CDR1 SGHTA and CDR2 FQGTGA.